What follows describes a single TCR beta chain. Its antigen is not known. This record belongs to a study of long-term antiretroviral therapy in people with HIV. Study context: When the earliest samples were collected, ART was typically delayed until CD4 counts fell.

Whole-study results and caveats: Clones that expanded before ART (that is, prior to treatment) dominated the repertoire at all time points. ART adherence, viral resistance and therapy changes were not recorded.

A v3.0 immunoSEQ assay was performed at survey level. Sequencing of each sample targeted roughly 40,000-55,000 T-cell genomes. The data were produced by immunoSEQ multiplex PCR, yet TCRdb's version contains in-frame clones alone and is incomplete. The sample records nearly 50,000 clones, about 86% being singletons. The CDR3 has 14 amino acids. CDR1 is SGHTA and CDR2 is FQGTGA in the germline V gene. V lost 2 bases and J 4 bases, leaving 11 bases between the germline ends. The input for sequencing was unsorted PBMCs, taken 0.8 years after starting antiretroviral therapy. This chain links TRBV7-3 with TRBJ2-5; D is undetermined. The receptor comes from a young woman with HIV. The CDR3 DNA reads TGTGCCAGCAGCTTACTGGGAAGTGGAGAGACCCAGTACTTC. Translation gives CASSLLGSGETQYF.